This entry describes one T cell receptor beta chain. These data belong to a study of blood T cell repertoires in COVID-19. The authors' processing: Nucleated cell counts were estimated from reference gene primer amplification. Profiling relied on immunoSEQ multiplex PCR, and the TCRdb table lists in-frame clones only, not all of them. V and J calls and clone size are as listed in that table; D and trimming were resolved from the DNA. This sample has fewer than 60,000 clones, with roughly 91% found just once. This CDR3 has 15 residues. Trimming removed 4 bases from V and 10 bases from J; junction bases left unmatched: 11. CDR1 is SGHKS, CDR2 YYEKEE, per germline (reference sequence).

Sample: peripheral blood. This chain uses TRBV5-5 with TRBJ1-6, with TRBD1 identical over 7 bases. This TCR was recovered from an elderly man with active or convalescent COVID-19. The DNA for the CDR3 is TGTGCCAGCAGCCAAGGGACAGTATGGGAATCACCCCTCCACTTT. Translating gives CASSQGTVWESPLHF.